This T cell receptor beta chain was obtained from a study of CD8+ T cells in alopecia areata. Study-level information: A regimen of oral tofacitinib, 5 to 10 mg twice daily, was given to treated patients.

cDNA prepared by RNA extraction and subsequent reverse transcription served as the template for sequencing. The method was immunoSEQ multiplex PCR; TCRdb's version includes in-frame clones alone and lacks a portion of them. The data show 150,000 to 200,000 clones, about 47% seen once. Treatment defined: oral pan-JAK inhibitor, 5-10 mg twice daily. Alopecia areata patients had lesional scalp punch biopsies and peripheral blood taken from them. This clone was detected a few times. Germline CDR1 is SGHNT and CDR2 is YYREEE (reference sequence). This CDR3 comprises 16 residues. V was clipped by 5 bases and J by 2 bases, with 17 bases between them.

This sequence was found in a human donor with alopecia areata. This chain connects TRBV5-4 to TRBJ1-5; tentative D call: TRBD1 (6 bases). Sequences were derived from CD8+ T cells sorted from blood, sampled between weeks 51 and 52, from a patient treated with tofacitinib. The CDR3 is CASRNRVVRGNQPQHF. The CDR3 bases are TGTGCCAGCAGGAACAGGGTGGTTCGGGGCAATCAGCCCCAGCATTTT. Full variable domain (rest looked up from reference TRBV5-4 and TRBJ1-5): ETGVTQSPTHLIKTRGQQVTLRCSSQSGHNTVSWYQQALGQGPQFIFQYYREEENGRGNFPPRFSGLQFPNYSSELNVNALELDDSALYLCASRNRVVRGNQPQHFGDGTRLSIL.